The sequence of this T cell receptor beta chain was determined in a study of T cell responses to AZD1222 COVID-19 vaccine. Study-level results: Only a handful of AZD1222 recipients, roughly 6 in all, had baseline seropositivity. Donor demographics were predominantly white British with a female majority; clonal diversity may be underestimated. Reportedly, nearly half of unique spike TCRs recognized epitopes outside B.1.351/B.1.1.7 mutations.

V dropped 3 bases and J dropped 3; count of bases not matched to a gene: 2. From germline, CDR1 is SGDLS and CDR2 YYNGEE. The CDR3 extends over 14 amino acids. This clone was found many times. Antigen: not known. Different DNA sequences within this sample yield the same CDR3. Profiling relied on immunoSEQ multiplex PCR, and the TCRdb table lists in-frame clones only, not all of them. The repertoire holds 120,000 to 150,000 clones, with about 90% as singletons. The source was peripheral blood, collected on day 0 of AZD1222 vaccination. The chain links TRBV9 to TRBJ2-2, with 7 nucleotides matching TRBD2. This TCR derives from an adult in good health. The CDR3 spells CASSARGDTGELFF. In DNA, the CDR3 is TGTGCCAGCAGCGCTCGGGGGGACACCGGGGAGCTGTTTTTT.